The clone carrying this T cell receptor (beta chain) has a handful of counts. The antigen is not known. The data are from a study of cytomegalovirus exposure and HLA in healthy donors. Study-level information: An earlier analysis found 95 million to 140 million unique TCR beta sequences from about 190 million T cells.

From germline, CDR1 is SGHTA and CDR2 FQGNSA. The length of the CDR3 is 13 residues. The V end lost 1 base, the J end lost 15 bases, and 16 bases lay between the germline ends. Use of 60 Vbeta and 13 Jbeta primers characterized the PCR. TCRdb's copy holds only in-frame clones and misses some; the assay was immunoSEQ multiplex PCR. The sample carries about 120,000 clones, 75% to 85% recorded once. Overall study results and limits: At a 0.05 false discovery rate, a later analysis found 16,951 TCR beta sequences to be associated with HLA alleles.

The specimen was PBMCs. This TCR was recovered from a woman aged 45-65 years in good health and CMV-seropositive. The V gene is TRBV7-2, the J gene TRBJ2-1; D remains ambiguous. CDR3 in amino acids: CASSLGVIAPSFF. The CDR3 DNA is TGTGCCAGCAGCTTAGGGGTGATAGCCCCTTCGTTCTTC.